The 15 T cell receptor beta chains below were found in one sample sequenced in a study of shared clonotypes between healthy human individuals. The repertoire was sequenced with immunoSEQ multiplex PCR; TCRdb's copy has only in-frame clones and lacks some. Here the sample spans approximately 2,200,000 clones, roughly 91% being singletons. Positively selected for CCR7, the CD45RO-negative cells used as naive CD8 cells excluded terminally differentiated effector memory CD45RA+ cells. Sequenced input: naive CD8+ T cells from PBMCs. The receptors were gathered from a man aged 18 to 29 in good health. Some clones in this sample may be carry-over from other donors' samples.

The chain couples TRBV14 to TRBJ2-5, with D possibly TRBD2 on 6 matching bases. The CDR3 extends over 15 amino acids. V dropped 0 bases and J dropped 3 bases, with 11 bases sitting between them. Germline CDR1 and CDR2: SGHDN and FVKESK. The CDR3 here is CASSQDRGGKETQYF. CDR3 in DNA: TGTGCCAGCAGCCAAGATCGTGGGGGGAAAGAGACCCAGTACTTC.

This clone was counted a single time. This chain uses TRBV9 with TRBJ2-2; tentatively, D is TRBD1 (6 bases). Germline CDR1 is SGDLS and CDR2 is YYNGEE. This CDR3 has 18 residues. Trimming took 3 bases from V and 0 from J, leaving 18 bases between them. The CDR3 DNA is TGTGCCAGCAGCGCCAATCCCGGACAGATCTCGAACACCGGGGAGCTGTTTTTT. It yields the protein CASSANPGQISNTGELFF.

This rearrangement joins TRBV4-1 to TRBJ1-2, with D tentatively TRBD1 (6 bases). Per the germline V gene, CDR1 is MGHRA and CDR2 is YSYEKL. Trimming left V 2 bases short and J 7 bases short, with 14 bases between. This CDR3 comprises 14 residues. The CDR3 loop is CASSQPDGGLGYTF. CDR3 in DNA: TGCGCCAGCAGCCAACCCGACGGGGGGCTTGGCTACACCTTC.

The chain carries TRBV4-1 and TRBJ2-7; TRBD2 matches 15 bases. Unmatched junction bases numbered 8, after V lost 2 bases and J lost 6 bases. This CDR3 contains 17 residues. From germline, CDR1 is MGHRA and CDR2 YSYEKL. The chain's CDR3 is CASSQSTGLAGGGEQYF. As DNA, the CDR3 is TGCGCCAGCAGCCAATCCACCGGACTAGCGGGAGGGGGCGAGCAGTACTTC.

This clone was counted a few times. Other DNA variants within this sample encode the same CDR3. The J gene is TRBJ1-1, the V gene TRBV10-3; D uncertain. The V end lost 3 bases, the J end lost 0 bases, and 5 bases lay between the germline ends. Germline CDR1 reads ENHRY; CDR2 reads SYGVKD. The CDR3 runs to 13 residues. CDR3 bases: TGTGCCATCAGTGACGTATTGAACACTGAAGCTTTCTTT. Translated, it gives CAISDVLNTEAFF.

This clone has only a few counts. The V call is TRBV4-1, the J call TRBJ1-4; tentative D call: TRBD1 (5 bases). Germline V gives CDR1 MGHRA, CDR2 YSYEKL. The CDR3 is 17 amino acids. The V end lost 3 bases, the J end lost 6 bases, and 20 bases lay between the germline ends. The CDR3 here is CASSHSSRASGDEKLFF. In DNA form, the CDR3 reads TGCGCCAGCAGCCATAGTTCTCGGGCCTCGGGGGATGAAAAACTGTTTTTT.

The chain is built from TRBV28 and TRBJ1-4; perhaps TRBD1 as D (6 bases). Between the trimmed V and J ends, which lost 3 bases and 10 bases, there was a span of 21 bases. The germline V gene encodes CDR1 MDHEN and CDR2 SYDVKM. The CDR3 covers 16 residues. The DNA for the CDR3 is TGTGCCAGCAGTTTTTCGACAGAGGGGGTGAACCGAAAACTGTTTTTT. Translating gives CASSFSTEGVNRKLFF.

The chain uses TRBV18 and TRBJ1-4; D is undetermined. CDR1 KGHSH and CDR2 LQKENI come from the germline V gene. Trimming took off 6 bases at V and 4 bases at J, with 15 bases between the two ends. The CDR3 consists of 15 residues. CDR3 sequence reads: CASSPGRTLNEKLFF. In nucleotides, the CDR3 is TGTGCCAGCTCCCCCGGACGGACCCTTAATGAAAAACTGTTTTTT.

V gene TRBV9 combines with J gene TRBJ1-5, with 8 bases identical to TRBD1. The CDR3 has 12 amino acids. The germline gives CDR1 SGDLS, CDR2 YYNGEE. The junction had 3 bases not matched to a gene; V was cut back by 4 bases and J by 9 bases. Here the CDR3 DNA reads TGTGCCAGCAGCACAGGGGGGCCGCCCCAGCATTTT. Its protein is CASSTGGPPQHF.

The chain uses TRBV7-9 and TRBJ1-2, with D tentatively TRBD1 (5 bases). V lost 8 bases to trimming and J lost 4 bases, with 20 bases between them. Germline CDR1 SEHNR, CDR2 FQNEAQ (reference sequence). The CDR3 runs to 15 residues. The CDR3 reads CASGNSRDGVYGYTF. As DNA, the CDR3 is TGTGCCAGCGGAAATAGCAGGGATGGGGTCTATGGCTACACCTTC.

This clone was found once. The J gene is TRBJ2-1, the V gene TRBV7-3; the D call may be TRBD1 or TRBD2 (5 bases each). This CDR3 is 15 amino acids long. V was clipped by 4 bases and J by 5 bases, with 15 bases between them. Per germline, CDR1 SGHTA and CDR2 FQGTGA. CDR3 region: CASSSPWDHNNEQFF. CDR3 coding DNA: TGTGCCAGCAGCTCCCCGTGGGACCATAACAATGAGCAGTTCTTC.

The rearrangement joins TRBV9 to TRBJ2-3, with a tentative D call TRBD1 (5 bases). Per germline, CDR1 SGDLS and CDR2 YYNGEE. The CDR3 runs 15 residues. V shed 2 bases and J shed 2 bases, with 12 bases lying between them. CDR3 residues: CASSVSGPSTDTQYF. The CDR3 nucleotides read TGTGCCAGCAGCGTGTCAGGGCCCTCCACAGATACGCAGTATTTT.

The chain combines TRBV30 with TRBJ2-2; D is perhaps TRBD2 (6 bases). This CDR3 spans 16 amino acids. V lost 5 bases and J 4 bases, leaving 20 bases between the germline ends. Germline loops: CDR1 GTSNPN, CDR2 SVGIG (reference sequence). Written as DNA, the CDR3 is TGTGCCTGGGCCCCAAAAAGGCGGGATGGCACCGGGGAGCTGTTTTTT. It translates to CAWAPKRRDGTGELFF.

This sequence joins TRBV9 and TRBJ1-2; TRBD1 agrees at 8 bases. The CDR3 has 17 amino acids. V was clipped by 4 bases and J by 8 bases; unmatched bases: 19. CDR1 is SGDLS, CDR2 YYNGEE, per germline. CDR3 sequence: CASSSPLTSRDRRGYTF. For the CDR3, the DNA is TGTGCCAGCAGCTCACCACTCACGTCCCGGGACAGGCGCGGCTACACCTTC.

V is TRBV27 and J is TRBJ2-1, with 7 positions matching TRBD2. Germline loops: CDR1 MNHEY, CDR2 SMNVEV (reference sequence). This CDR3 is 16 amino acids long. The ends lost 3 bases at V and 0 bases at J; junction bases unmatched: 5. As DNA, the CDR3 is TGTGCCAGCAGTTTTAAGGCGGGAGTCTCCTACAATGAGCAGTTCTTC. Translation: CASSFKAGVSYNEQFF.